What follows is one TCR beta chain and its context. The antigen is unknown. In making TCR beta libraries, quantitative 5'-RACE with molecular barcodes was used. TCRdb re-analysed the 5' RACE reads in MiXCR, keeping a single row per CDR3 protein. The repertoire holds 150,000 to 200,000 distinct CDR3 sequences, 18% seen once, with around 4.1% in the top ten. The sample belongs to a study of CD8 T cells in ankylosing spondylitis. The CDR3 length is 17 residues. The V and J ends lost 0 bases and 1 base respectively, with 17 bases between them. Germline assignment: CDR1 SGHKS and CDR2 YYEKEE (reference sequence). The study's findings and limits: Disease-linked clones bore a CD8+ phenotype, appearing relatively rarely in peripheral blood. Both synovial fluid and blood in reactive arthritis had previously been reported to carry some motif variants.

Input material: blood, either unsorted or a sorted T cell fraction (not recorded which). The TCR was taken from a male donor under 30 with ankylosing spondylitis or in good health (not recorded which). The chain carries TRBV5-5 and TRBJ2-7, with D unresolved. CDR3 DNA sequence: TGTGCCAGCAGCTTGGGCCTAACTACACAAGTTTCCTACGAGCAGTACGTC. Amino acids: CASSLGLTTQVSYEQYV.